Shown below are 24 T cell receptor beta chains from a single sample sequenced in a study of tumor-infiltrating lymphocytes in primary liver carcinoma. The source material, 20-30 mg of unsorted bulk tissue, was used to co-extract RNA and DNA. Researchers generated TCR beta cDNA from around 0.55 ug of total RNA, relying on a constant-region primer. ARM-PCR was slightly modified, and three nested multiplex PCR rounds with it gave rise to the TCR beta libraries. In the first two PCR rounds, TRBV1-TRBV30 forward primers were paired with a C-beta reverse primer, and each round lasted approximately 10 cycles. TCRdb re-called the multiplex PCR reads through MiXCR, storing one row per CDR3 protein. The table records tens of thousands of distinct CDR3 sequences, around three quarters of them present only once. Input material: liver tumor tissue from sampling region 3. As for subset: tumor region T3, left-lateral pole. The origin of the receptors is a man between 40 and 49 years old with primary liver carcinoma and hepatitis B virus infection.

Remarks on this clonotype: One base away lies a much larger clone, so this may be a sequencing read error. V and J are TRBV5-1 and TRBJ1-1; a possible D gene is TRBD1 (5 bases). CDR1 is SGHRS, CDR2 YFSETQ, per germline. The CDR3 loop spans 14 amino acids. CDR3 residues: CASTLGGSSTEASF. In DNA, the CDR3 is TGCGCCAGCACCTTGGGGGGAAGCTCGACTGAAGCTTCCTTT.

J is TRBJ1-2 and V is TRBV5-1; maybe TRBD1 (6 bases). CDR1 SGHRS and CDR2 YFSETQ come from the germline V gene. The CDR3 loop spans 14 amino acids. V shed 2 bases and J shed 7 bases, with 15 bases lying between them. Here the CDR3 DNA reads TGCGCCAGCAGCTTCAGCGGGGGACAATGTGGCTACACCTTC. This sequence encodes CASSFSGGQCGYTF.

Concerning this clonotype itself: Relative to the germline gene, one junction end is altered; a read error may explain this. This chain joins TRBV12-3 or TRBV12-4 and TRBJ2-7; possible D gene TRBD1, 7 bases. The CDR3 contains 15 residues. This CDR3 reads CASSMRTGGSYELYF. Written as DNA, the CDR3 is TGTGCCAGCAGTATGCGGACAGGAGGGTCCTACGAGCTGTACTTC.

For this clonotype: A much larger clone is a single base away; this may be a read error. The chain uses TRBV11-3 and TRBJ2-1; TRBD2 matches 7 bases. With 5 bases clipped from V and 7 bases from J, the junction kept 11 bases outside the gene matches. This CDR3 region has 15 residues. Germline V gene sequence: CDR1 SGHNT, CDR2 YENEEA. Written as DNA, the CDR3 is TGTGCCAGCAGCGCCAGGACTAGAGAGATTAATGAGCAGTTCTTC. Amino acids: CASSARTREINEQFF.

On this clonotype: The junction shows a germline mismatch at one end, possibly a read error. The chain has TRBV28 and TRBJ2-2; either TRBD1 or TRBD2 may fit D (6 bases each). The CDR3 runs to 14 residues. CDR1 and CDR2 (germline): MDHEN, SYDVKM. DNA of the CDR3: TGTGCCAGCCTTAGGGGGGCTCGGTCCGGGGAACTGTCTTTT. Translating it yields CASLRGARSGELSF.

This clonotype showed up many times. The genes are TRBV25-1 and TRBJ1-6; D gene unclear. The CDR3 consists of 15 residues. Germline assignment: CDR1 MGHDK and CDR2 SYGVNS. V lost 3 bases and J lost 3, with 9 bases in between. The CDR3, as DNA: TGTGCCAGCAGTGATCGAGGCATCTATAATTCACCCCTCCACTTT. This translates into CASSDRGIYNSPLHF.

With regard to this clonotype: One junction end does not reproduce the germline sequence, and a read error may be involved. The CDR3: CDGSQTPGGGKETQYF. The CDR3 DNA sequence: TGTGACGGCAGTCAAACTCCTGGCGGGGGGAAAGAGACCCAGTATTTC. The genes are TRBV11-2 and TRBJ2-5, with TRBD2 matching over 8 bases. This CDR3 has 16 amino acids. CDR1 and CDR2 from the germline V gene are SGHAT and FQNNGV.

This clonotype showed up just a few times. Here the CDR3 omits its conserved ending phenylalanine or tryptophan, so a read error is the likely source. The chain employs TRBV6-1 and TRBJ1-5, with D possibly being TRBD1 (5 bases). This CDR3 comprises 14 residues. Per the germline V gene, CDR1 is MNHNS and CDR2 is SASEGT. In DNA form, the CDR3 reads TGTGCCAGTAGTGACAGCTATAGCAATCAGCCCCAGCATTTA. Protein: CASSDSYSNQPQHL.

With regard to this clonotype: The CDR3 does not end in the conserved phenylalanine or tryptophan, so this is likely a read error. Because the CDR3's place on the DNA is in doubt, the DNA is left out and the CDR3 is given as listed by TCRdb. This chain connects TRBV5-4 to TRBJ1-6; the DNA was not compared with TRBD1, the D call given in the table. The CDR3 length is 15 residues, termini included. CDR1 SGHNT and CDR2 YYREEE come from the germline V gene (reference sequence). The CDR3 sequence is CASSLSQGSSSPLHL.

In the case of this clonotype: The CDR3 end shows no conserved phenylalanine or tryptophan, and so a read error is likely. The DNA is omitted, as the CDR3 cannot be located on it reliably, and the CDR3 follows TCRdb's listing. J is TRBJ2-7 and V is TRBV6-1; TRBD1, the table's D call, was not compared with the DNA. The CDR3 spans 15 residues, counting both ends. Germline CDR1 MNHNS, CDR2 SASEGT. The CDR3: CASREGGLGGIEQYS.

For this clonotype: Compared with germline, one end of the junction differs, possibly owing to a read error. V and J are TRBV5-1 and TRBJ2-1; 7 bases map to TRBD1. This CDR3 is built from 15 residues. CDR1 and CDR2 (germline): SGHRS, YFSETQ. The CDR3 DNA reads as TGCGCCAGCAGCACCGGGACAGTTTCCTACAATGAGCAGCTCTTT. Translating gives CASSTGTVSYNEQLF.

This clonotype was counted once. At one of its ends the junction is not consistent with the germline gene, which may arise from a read error. This sequence joins TRBV3-1 and TRBJ2-5; 7 bases align to TRBD2. Germline CDR1 and CDR2: LGHDT and YNNKEL (reference sequence). This CDR3 comprises 14 residues. The CDR3 DNA reads as TGTGCCAGCAGCCAAGTCAGGGCGGGAGAGACCCAATACTTC. It specifies CASSQVRAGETQYF.

As regards this clonotype: An end of the junction differs from the germline gene, which may be a read error. The V and J genes are TRBV5-5 and TRBJ2-2; 9 bases are shared with TRBD1. The CDR3 loop spans 14 amino acids. Germline CDR1 is SGHKS and CDR2 is YYEKEE (reference sequence). CDR3 sequence (DNA): TGCGACAGCAGACAGACAGGGGGCACCGGGGAGCTGTTTTTT. Translation gives CDSRQTGGTGELFF.

Remarks on this clonotype: At one of its ends the junction is not consistent with the germline gene, which may arise from a read error. This chain links TRBV29-1 with TRBJ2-1, with TRBD2 identical over 9 bases. The CDR3 totals 16 residues. From germline, CDR1 is SQVTM and CDR2 ANQGSEA. CDR3 in amino acids: CSVEGLAGDVYNGQFF. CDR3 in DNA: TGCAGTGTTGAGGGGTTAGCGGGGGATGTGTACAATGGGCAGTTCTTT.

As regards this clonotype: A single base separates this from a much larger clone, so it may be a read error. The rearrangement links TRBV12-3 or TRBV12-4 to TRBJ2-7; 11 bases fit TRBD2. The CDR3 extends over 14 amino acids. V lost 6 bases to trimming and J lost 6 bases; unmatched junction nucleotides: 7. This CDR3 is CASSPTSGIGEQYF. CDR3 sequence (DNA): TGTGCCAGCAGCCCGACTAGCGGGATTGGCGAGCAGTACTTC.

V is TRBV5-6 and J is TRBJ2-3, with 11 bases aligning to TRBD2. This CDR3 region has 16 residues. Germline lookup yields CDR1 SGHDT and CDR2 YYEEEE. The CDR3: CVCRYGYSGRADTQYF. As DNA, the CDR3 is TGTGTCTGCCGATATGGCTATAGCGGGAGGGCAGATACGCAGTATTTT.

Details on this clonotype: The junction shows a germline mismatch at one end, possibly a read error. The chain employs TRBV6-5 and TRBJ2-1; the match to TRBD2 covers 8 bases. The CDR3 contains 12 residues. Germline-derived CDR1 and CDR2 are MNHEY and SVGAGI. This CDR3 reads CASSWRAGEQIF. CDR3 coding DNA: TGTGCCAGCAGCTGGAGAGCGGGGGAGCAGATCTTC.

The chain employs TRBV24-1 and TRBJ2-4, with 10 bases that match TRBD2. Trimming cost V 4 bases and J 8 bases; bases outside gene matches: 22. Germline V gene data show CDR1 as KGHDR and CDR2 as SFDVKD. The CDR3 is 20 amino acids. This chain's CDR3 is CATSDYPLQLTSGLQDIQYF. Written as DNA, the CDR3 is TGTGCCACCAGTGACTACCCGCTACAGCTGACTAGCGGGCTGCAAGACATTCAGTACTTC.

The chain employs TRBV10-3 and TRBJ2-6; D is possibly TRBD1 (5 bases). The CDR3 runs to 12 residues. Germline V lookup: CDR1 ENHRY, CDR2 SYGVKD. CDR3 coding DNA: TGTGCTACAGATTCTGGGGCCAATGTTCTGACTTTC. Translated, it gives CATDSGANVLTF.

With regard to this clonotype: The CDR3 ends on some other residue instead of the conserved phenylalanine or tryptophan, so this is likely a read error. The chain joins TRBV11-2 to TRBJ2-2; D might be TRBD2 (6 bases). Germline values: CDR1 SGHAT, CDR2 FQNNGV. The CDR3 runs to 17 residues. CDR3 region: CASNLALGGASTGELFS. The CDR3, as DNA: TGTGCCAGCAACTTAGCATTAGGAGGGGCGAGCACCGGGGAACTGTTTTCT.

In the case of this clonotype: At one end the junction does not follow the germline gene, possibly because of a read error. The chain combines TRBV11-2 with TRBJ2-7; no clear D. Germline V gives CDR1 SGHAT, CDR2 FQNNGV. The CDR3 sequence is 14 residues long. This chain's CDR3 is CVSSLDLSGSEQYF. The CDR3 DNA reads TGTGTCAGCAGCTTAGATCTTAGTGGATCGGAGCAGTACTTC.

V and J are TRBV5-1 and TRBJ2-2; a weak D match, TRBD2 (5 bases). The germline gives CDR1 SGHRS, CDR2 YFSETQ. The CDR3 spans 16 residues. V lost 0 bases, J lost 16 bases, and 25 bases lay in between. Here the CDR3 DNA reads TGCGCCAGCAGCTTGGATACGGGGTTCGGCACCGGGGAGACGTTTTTT. Its protein product is CASSLDTGFGTGETFF.

On this clonotype: An end of the junction does not agree with germline; a read error may underlie this. The chain uses TRBV6-2 or TRBV6-3 and TRBJ2-1, with TRBD2 matching 8 bases. CDR3 length equals 14 residues. The germline V gene encodes CDR1 MNHEY and CDR2 SVGEGT. The CDR3 loop is CAGSYQRERPWQFF. The CDR3, as DNA: TGTGCCGGCAGCTACCAGCGGGAGCGCCCCTGGCAGTTCTTC.

This clonotype was recorded only once. The chain links TRBV7-9 to TRBJ2-1; 8 bases map to TRBD1. This CDR3 contains 15 residues. V lost 10 bases, J lost 10 bases, and 18 bases stayed unmatched. Germline lookup yields CDR1 SEHNR and CDR2 FQNEAQ (reference sequence). The CDR3 nucleotides are TGTGCCAACATCGCAGGGGGCGACGGGAGTGGGGAGCAGTTCTTC. Its protein is CANIAGGDGSGEQFF.